The 27 T cell receptor beta chains below were found in one sample sequenced in a study of blood T cell repertoires in COVID-19. Assay: immunoSEQ multiplex PCR; the TCRdb copy retains only in-frame clones and omits some. The repertoire has 95,000 to 110,000 clones, around 92% of them found once; the top ten carry 4.9%. Sample: peripheral blood. These receptors came from a man aged 40-50 years with active or convalescent COVID-19.

This sequence joins TRBV6-5 and TRBJ1-3; the D gene is possibly TRBD1 (5 bases). Germline V gene sequence: CDR1 MNHEY, CDR2 SVGAGI. The germline V and J ends were trimmed by 7 bases and 8 bases, with 12 bases remaining between them. CDR3 length: 12 residues. Here the CDR3 DNA reads TGTGCCAGCACTCGGTGGGGGGACACCATATATTTT. Its translation is CASTRWGDTIYF.

This clone has only one observation. The CDR3 nucleotides read TGTGCCAGCAGCGTAGAACCCGGACAGATTTACGAGCAGTACTTC. Amino acids: CASSVEPGQIYEQYF. The chain employs TRBV9 and TRBJ2-7, with D perhaps matching TRBD1 (6 bases). Trimming took off 0 bases at V and 4 bases at J, with 14 bases between the two ends. Germline CDR1 and CDR2: SGDLS and YYNGEE. CDR3 length: 15 residues.

This clone was seen only a few times. The chain links TRBV10-2 to TRBJ2-7; 10 bases are shared with TRBD1. CDR1 and CDR2 (germline): WSHSY, SAAADI. V dropped 4 bases and J dropped 4; count of bases not matched to a gene: 13. This CDR3 is 17 amino acids long. The CDR3 loop reads CASSGDPKRDRGYEQYF. In DNA form, the CDR3 reads TGCGCCAGCAGTGGAGACCCAAAACGGGACAGGGGTTACGAGCAGTACTTC.

V and J are TRBV13 and TRBJ1-1, with 9 bases aligning to TRBD1. V lost 9 bases and J lost 3; bases outside the gene matches: 8. Germline values: CDR1 PRHDT, CDR2 FYEKMQ (reference sequence). This CDR3 region has 14 residues. The CDR3: CASNEDRGDTEAFF. CDR3 coding DNA: TGTGCCAGTAACGAAGACAGGGGGGACACTGAAGCTTTCTTT.

CDR3 sequence: CASSRGQGTYEQYF. The CDR3 region has the DNA TGTGCCAGTAGTAGGGGACAGGGAACCTACGAGCAGTACTTC. The rearrangement joins TRBV19 to TRBJ2-7, with TRBD1 matching over 9 bases. This CDR3 contains 14 residues. V shed 4 bases and J 2 bases; nucleotides not matched to a gene: 3. CDR1 is LNHDA and CDR2 is SQIVND in the germline V gene (reference sequence).

The J gene is TRBJ2-3, the V gene TRBV2; no clear D gene. From germline, CDR1 is SNHLY and CDR2 FYNNEI. V was clipped by 6 bases and J by 0 bases, with 7 bases between them. This CDR3 spans 13 amino acids. CDR3 in amino acids: CASRRLSTDTQYF. The CDR3 nucleotides are TGTGCCAGCAGAAGACTGAGCACAGATACGCAGTATTTT.

The CDR3 region has the DNA TGTGCGCTTAATGACGGGAAGATCAGCTCTGGGGCCAACGTCCTGACTTTC. This sequence encodes CALNDGKISSGANVLTF. The rearrangement uses TRBV19 and TRBJ2-6; a weak D match, TRBD2 (5 bases). CDR1 LNHDA and CDR2 SQIVND come from the germline V gene (reference sequence). The length of the CDR3 is 17 residues.

V gene TRBV28 combines with J gene TRBJ1-2, with 8 bases matching TRBD1. Germline CDR1 and CDR2: MDHEN and SYDVKM. Trimming cost V 10 bases and J 8 bases; bases outside gene matches: 12. The CDR3 loop spans 13 amino acids. The CDR3 DNA sequence: TGTGCCACCATGGACAGGGCCTTGGGAGGCTACACCTTC. Amino acids: CATMDRALGGYTF.

To note about this clone: Different DNA sequences within this sample yield the same CDR3. The gene calls are TRBV24-1 and TRBJ2-5; TRBD1 matches at 8 bases. V was pared by 4 bases and J by 4 bases, with 4 bases of the junction left unmatched. Germline CDR1 reads KGHDR; CDR2 reads SFDVKD. The CDR3 is 14 residues long. The CDR3 protein is CATSDLTGGETQYF. CDR3 sequence (DNA): TGTGCCACCAGTGACCTCACAGGGGGAGAGACCCAGTACTTC.

J is TRBJ1-1 and V is TRBV25-1; D is uncertain. Germline CDR1 MGHDK, CDR2 SYGVNS. The CDR3 runs 15 residues. The germline V and J ends were trimmed by 2 bases and 6 bases, with 16 bases remaining between them. CDR3 protein: CASSETRAVDAEAFF. CDR3 in DNA: TGTGCCAGCAGTGAAACTAGAGCGGTGGACGCTGAAGCTTTCTTT.

The chain carries TRBV10-3 and TRBJ2-2; D is uncertain. Germline CDR1 is ENHRY and CDR2 is SYGVKD. This CDR3 comprises 15 residues. The V end was cut by 4 bases, the J end by 1 base, with 10 bases between. This CDR3 reads CAISARLLNTGELFF. The CDR3 DNA follows: TGTGCCATCAGTGCTCGGTTACTGAACACCGGGGAGCTGTTTTTT.

The V and J genes are TRBV11-3 and TRBJ2-3; 7 bases line up with TRBD1. J lost 3 bases, V lost 4 bases, and 4 bases had no gene match. Germline V lookup: CDR1 SGHNT, CDR2 YENEEA. The CDR3 has 14 residues. The CDR3 protein is CASSSLTGTDTQYF. As DNA, the CDR3 is TGTGCCAGCAGCTCTCTGACAGGGACAGATACGCAGTATTTT.

On this clone: The junction and the germline gene differ at one end; a read error may be behind it. The rearrangement links TRBV23-1 to TRBJ2-1, with D possibly matching TRBD2 (6 bases). TRBV23-1 is sorted into the ORF group, with uncertain function. This CDR3 comprises 16 residues. CDR3 protein: CARSPGGREFYNEQFF. As DNA, the CDR3 is TGCGCCAGAAGTCCCGGTGGACGGGAGTTTTACAATGAGCAGTTCTTC.

This chain uses TRBV29-1 with TRBJ2-4; D is perhaps TRBD2 (6 bases). Germline V gene sequence: CDR1 SQVTM, CDR2 ANQGSEA. V lost 4 bases and J lost 2, with 15 bases in between. This CDR3 has 15 residues. In nucleotides, the CDR3 is TGCAGCGTTGTCGGGGGTCTTCGGACCAAAAACATTCAGTACTTC. Residues: CSVVGGLRTKNIQYF.

J is TRBJ1-5 and V is TRBV7-3; perhaps TRBD1 as D (5 bases). CDR3 length: 16 amino acids. Germline V gene lookup returns CDR1 SGHTA and CDR2 FQGTGA. V was pared by 0 bases and J by 1 base, with 10 bases between. The chain's CDR3 is CASSLTREESNQPQHF. For the CDR3, the DNA is TGTGCCAGCAGCTTAACCAGGGAAGAAAGCAATCAGCCCCAGCATTTT.

This chain's CDR3 is CASSLKPNTGELFF. DNA of the CDR3: TGTGCCAGCAGCTTAAAGCCGAACACCGGGGAGCTGTTTTTT. This rearrangement joins TRBV7-9 to TRBJ2-2; D is uncertain. Trimming pared 2 bases from V and 0 bases from J, leaving 4 bases between. This CDR3 region has 14 residues. The germline V gene has CDR1 SEHNR and CDR2 FQNEAQ (reference sequence).

The chain is built from TRBV6-5 and TRBJ1-5; possibly TRBD1 for D (6 bases). The CDR3 has 14 residues. Germline CDR1 and CDR2: MNHEY and SVGAGI. V was pared by 5 bases and J by 5 bases, with 13 bases between. The CDR3 protein is CASSRGQLDQPQHF. CDR3 nucleotide sequence: TGTGCCAGCAGTCGCGGACAGCTAGATCAGCCCCAGCATTTT.

CDR3 DNA: TGCGCCAGCAGCCAAGAACCTGGGACTAGCGGGAGTGGAGGGGCCCAGTACTTC. Translated: CASSQEPGTSGSGGAQYF. The chain uses TRBV4-3 and TRBJ2-5; 14 nucleotides match TRBD2. This CDR3 is 18 amino acids long. The junction had 12 bases not matched to a gene; V was cut back by 0 bases and J by 9 bases. CDR1 and CDR2 (germline): LGHNA, YSLEER.

The V gene is TRBV2, the J gene TRBJ1-4; D remains ambiguous. Per the germline V gene, CDR1 is SNHLY and CDR2 is FYNNEI. V lost 8 bases to trimming and J lost 8 bases, with 6 bases between them. The CDR3 has 10 residues. CDR3 DNA: TGTGCCAGCGGGGAGGAAAAACTGTTTTTT. Residues: CASGEEKLFF.

The rearrangement uses TRBV15 and TRBJ2-1, with unresolved D. The CDR3 spans 13 residues. The germline V and J ends were trimmed by 0 bases and 7 bases, with 7 bases remaining between them. CDR1 and CDR2 from the germline V gene are LNHNV and YYDKDF (reference sequence). The CDR3 nucleotides are TGTGCCACCAGCAGAGATTTGGCAAATGAGCAGTTCTTC. Translated: CATSRDLANEQFF.

The gene calls are TRBV5-6 and TRBJ1-5; the D is unclear. V was trimmed by 0 bases and J by 5 bases, leaving 12 bases between them. The CDR3 spans 15 residues. From germline, CDR1 is SGHDT and CDR2 YYEEEE. The CDR3 nucleotides are TGTGCCAGCAGCTTGGGCGGGTTCAATCATCAGCCCCAGCATTTT. Amino acids: CASSLGGFNHQPQHF.

The rearrangement joins TRBV19 to TRBJ1-3, with 8 bases aligning to TRBD1. Trimming cost V 4 bases and J 2 bases; bases outside gene matches: 4. Per the germline V gene, CDR1 is LNHDA and CDR2 is SQIVND (reference sequence). The length of the CDR3 is 15 residues. CDR3 sequence: CASSTQTGAGNTIYF. The CDR3 nucleotides are TGTGCCAGTAGTACGCAGACAGGGGCTGGAAACACCATATATTTT.

V gene TRBV28 combines with J gene TRBJ1-4; the match to TRBD1 covers 7 bases. The CDR3 runs 14 residues. Unmatched junction bases numbered 16, after V lost 7 bases and J lost 14 bases. The V gene's germline CDR1 is MDHEN and CDR2 SYDVKM. The CDR3 DNA follows: TGTGCCAGCACACCGGGACAGCTGATAAGTAGTCTGTTTTTT. This translates into CASTPGQLISSLFF.

The V gene is TRBV19, the J gene TRBJ1-1, with TRBD1 as a possible D gene (5 bases). The length of the CDR3 is 15 residues. Germline assignment: CDR1 LNHDA and CDR2 SQIVND (reference sequence). The DNA for the CDR3 is TGTGCTACTCAAAGGGGATTGGGGTGGAACACTGAAGCTTTCTTT. It yields the protein CATQRGLGWNTEAFF.

This CDR3 is CASSANSGDGYTF. CDR3 nucleotide sequence: TGTGCCAGCTCCGCCAATTCGGGGGATGGCTACACCTTC. V gene TRBV18 combines with J gene TRBJ1-2; perhaps TRBD1 as D (5 bases). Germline V gene lookup returns CDR1 KGHSH and CDR2 LQKENI. V lost 6 bases and J lost 6, with 14 bases in between. CDR3 length equals 13 residues.

The CDR3 sequence is CASSYSGEYEQYF. The CDR3 DNA follows: TGTGCCAGCAGTTATAGCGGGGAATACGAGCAGTACTTC. The V gene is TRBV27, the J gene TRBJ2-7; TRBD2 agrees at 8 bases. Germline CDR1 is MNHEY and CDR2 is SMNVEV (reference sequence). The CDR3 length is 13 residues. J lost 4 bases, V lost 4 bases, and 3 bases had no gene match.

The V gene is TRBV19, the J gene TRBJ1-4; no firm D call. Germline CDR1 LNHDA, CDR2 SQIVND (reference sequence). V was cut by 9 bases and J by 0 bases, with 14 bases left in between. This CDR3 spans 15 amino acids. This CDR3 is CASRFGGTTNEKLFF. The DNA of the CDR3 is TGTGCCAGCCGCTTTGGAGGAACAACTAATGAAAAACTGTTTTTT.